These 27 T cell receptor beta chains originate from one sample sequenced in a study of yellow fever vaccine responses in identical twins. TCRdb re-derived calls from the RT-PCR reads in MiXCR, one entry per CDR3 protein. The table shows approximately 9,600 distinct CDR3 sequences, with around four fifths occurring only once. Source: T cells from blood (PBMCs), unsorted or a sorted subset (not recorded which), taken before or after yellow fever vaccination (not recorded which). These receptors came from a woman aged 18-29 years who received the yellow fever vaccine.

In DNA, the CDR3 is TGCAGTGCCCCCGGGACAGGGATGGGGAGAGAAAACACCATATATTTT. Protein sequence: CSAPGTGMGRENTIYF. The chain combines TRBV20-1 with TRBJ1-3, with 9 bases that match TRBD1. CDR1 is DFQATT, CDR2 SNEGSKA, per germline (reference sequence). The CDR3 contains 16 residues. Germline trimming cut 6 bases from V and 6 bases from J; bases unmatched to any gene: 15.

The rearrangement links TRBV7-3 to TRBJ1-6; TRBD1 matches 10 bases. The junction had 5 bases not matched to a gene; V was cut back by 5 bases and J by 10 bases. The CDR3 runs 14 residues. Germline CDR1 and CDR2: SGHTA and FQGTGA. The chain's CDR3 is CASSPTGGFSPLHF. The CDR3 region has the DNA TGTGCCAGCAGCCCGACAGGGGGCTTCTCACCCCTCCACTTT.

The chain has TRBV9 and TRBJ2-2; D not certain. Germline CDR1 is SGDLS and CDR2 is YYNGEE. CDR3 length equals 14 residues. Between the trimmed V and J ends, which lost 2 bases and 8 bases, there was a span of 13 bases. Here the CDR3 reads CASSVQVETGELFF. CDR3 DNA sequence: TGTGCCAGCAGCGTCCAGGTCGAAACGGGGGAGCTGTTTTTT. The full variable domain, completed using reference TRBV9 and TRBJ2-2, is DSGVTQTPKHLITATGQRVTLRCSPRSGDLSVYWYQQSLDQGLQFLIQYYNGEERAKGNILERFSAQQFPDLHSELNLSSLELGDSALYFCASSVQVETGELFFGEGSRLTVL.

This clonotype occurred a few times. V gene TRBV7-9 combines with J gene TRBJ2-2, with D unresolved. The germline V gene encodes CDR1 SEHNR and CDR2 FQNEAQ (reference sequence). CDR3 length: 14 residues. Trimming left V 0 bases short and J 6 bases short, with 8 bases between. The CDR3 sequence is CASSLAPGSGELFF. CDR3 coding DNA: TGTGCCAGCAGCTTAGCGCCAGGTTCCGGGGAGCTGTTTTTT.

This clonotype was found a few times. CDR3 DNA sequence: TGCGCCAGCAACCAGGGGAGGGATCGAGGCGATCAGCCCCAGCATTTT. Amino acids: CASNQGRDRGDQPQHF. The V call is TRBV23-1, the J call TRBJ1-5, with D maybe TRBD1 (6 bases). TRBV23-1 is filed as an ORF, its function uncertain. V was pared by 7 bases and J by 5 bases, with 21 bases between. The CDR3 extends over 16 amino acids.

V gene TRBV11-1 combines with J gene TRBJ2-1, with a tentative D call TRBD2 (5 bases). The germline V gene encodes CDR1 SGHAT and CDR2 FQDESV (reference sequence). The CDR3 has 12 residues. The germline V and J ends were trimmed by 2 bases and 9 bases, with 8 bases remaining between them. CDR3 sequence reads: CASSLIALEQFF. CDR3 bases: TGTGCCAGCAGCTTAATAGCGCTTGAGCAGTTCTTC.

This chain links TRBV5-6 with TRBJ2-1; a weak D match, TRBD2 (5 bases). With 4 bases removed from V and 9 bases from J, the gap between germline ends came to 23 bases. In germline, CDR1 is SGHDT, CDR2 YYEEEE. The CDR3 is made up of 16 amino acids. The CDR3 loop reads CASSLWGSAASAEQFF. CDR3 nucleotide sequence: TGTGCCAGCAGCCTCTGGGGTAGCGCGGCTTCCGCTGAGCAGTTCTTC.

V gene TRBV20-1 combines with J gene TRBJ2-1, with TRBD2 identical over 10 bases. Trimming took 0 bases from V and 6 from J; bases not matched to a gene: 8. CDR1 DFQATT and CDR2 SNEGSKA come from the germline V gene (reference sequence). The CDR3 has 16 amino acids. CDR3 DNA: TGCAGTGCTAGAGATCTGAGCGGGGGGGTCGGCAATGAGCAGTTCTTC. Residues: CSARDLSGGVGNEQFF.

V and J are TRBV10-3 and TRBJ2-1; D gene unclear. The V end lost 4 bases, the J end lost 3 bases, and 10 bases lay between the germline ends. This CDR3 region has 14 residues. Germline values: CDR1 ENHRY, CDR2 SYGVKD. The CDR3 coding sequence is TGTGCCATCAGTGGTAGCCCAGACTACAATGAGCAGTTCTTC. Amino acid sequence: CAISGSPDYNEQFF.

The CDR3 is CASSLYRSSYNEQFF. As DNA, the CDR3 is TGTGCCAGCAGCTTATATCGGAGCTCCTACAATGAGCAGTTCTTC. The V call is TRBV7-3, the J call TRBJ2-1; D remains ambiguous. Germline V gives CDR1 SGHTA, CDR2 FQGTGA. The CDR3 has 15 residues. V dropped 2 bases and J dropped 0 bases, with 8 bases sitting between them.

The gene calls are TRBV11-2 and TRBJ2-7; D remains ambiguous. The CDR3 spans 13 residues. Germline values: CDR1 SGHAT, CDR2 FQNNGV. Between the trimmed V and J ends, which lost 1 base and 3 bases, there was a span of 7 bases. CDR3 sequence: CASSLVASYEQYV. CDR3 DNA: TGTGCCAGCAGCTTAGTAGCCAGCTACGAGCAGTACGTC.

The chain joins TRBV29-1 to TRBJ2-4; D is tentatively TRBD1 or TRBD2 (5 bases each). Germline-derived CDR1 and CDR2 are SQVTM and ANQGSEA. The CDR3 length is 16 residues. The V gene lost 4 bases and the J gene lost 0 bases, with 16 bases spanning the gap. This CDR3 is CSVAEGRTLAKNIQYF. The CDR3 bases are TGCAGCGTTGCTGAGGGTAGGACACTAGCCAAAAACATTCAGTACTTC.

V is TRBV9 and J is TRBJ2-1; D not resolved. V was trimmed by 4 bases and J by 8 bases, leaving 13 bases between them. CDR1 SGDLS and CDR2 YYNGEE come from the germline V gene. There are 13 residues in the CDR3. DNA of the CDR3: TGTGCCAGCAGCAGGAACGTCGCCGATGAGCAGTTCTTC. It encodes CASSRNVADEQFF.

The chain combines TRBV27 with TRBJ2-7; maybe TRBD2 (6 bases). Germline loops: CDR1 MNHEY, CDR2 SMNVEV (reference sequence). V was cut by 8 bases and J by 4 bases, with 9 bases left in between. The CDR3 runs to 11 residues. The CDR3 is CASWGDYEQYF. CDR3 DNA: TGTGCCAGCTGGGGGGATTACGAGCAGTACTTC.

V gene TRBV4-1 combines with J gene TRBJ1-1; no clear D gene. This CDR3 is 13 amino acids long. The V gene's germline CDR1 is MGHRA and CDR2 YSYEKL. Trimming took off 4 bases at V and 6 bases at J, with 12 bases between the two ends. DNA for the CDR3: TGCGCCAGCAGCCTCGAACCGGGAGCTGAAGCTTTCTTT. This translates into CASSLEPGAEAFF.

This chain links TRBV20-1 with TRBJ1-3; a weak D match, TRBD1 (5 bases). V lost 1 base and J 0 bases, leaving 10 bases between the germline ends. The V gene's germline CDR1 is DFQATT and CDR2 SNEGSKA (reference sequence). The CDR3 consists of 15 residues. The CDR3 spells CSARGMGTSGNTIYF. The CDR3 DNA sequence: TGCAGTGCTAGAGGGATGGGGACCTCTGGAAACACCATATATTTT.

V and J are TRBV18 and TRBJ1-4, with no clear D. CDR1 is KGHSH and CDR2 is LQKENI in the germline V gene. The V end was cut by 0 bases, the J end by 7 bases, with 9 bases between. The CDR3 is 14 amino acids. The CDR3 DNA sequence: TGTGCCAGCTCACCACCGAGGAATATTGAAAAACTGTTTTTT. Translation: CASSPPRNIEKLFF.

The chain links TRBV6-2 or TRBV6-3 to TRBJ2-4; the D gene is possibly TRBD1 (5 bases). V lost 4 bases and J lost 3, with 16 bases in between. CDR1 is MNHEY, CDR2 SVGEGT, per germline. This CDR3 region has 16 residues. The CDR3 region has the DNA TGTGCCAGCAGTTCTCCGGACACCCTACTCAAAAACATTCAGTACTTC. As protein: CASSSPDTLLKNIQYF.

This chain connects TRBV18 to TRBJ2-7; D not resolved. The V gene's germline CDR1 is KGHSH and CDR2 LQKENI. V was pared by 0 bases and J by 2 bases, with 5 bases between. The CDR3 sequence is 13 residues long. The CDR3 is CASSPPAAYEQYF. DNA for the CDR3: TGTGCCAGCTCACCACCGGCAGCCTACGAGCAGTACTTC.

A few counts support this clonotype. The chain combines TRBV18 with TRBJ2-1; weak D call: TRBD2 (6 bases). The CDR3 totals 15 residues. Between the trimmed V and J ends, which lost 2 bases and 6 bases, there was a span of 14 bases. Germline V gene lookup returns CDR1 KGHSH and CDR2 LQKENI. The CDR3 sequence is CASSPVTGTLNEQFF. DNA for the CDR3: TGTGCCAGCTCACCAGTGACCGGGACTCTCAATGAGCAGTTCTTC.

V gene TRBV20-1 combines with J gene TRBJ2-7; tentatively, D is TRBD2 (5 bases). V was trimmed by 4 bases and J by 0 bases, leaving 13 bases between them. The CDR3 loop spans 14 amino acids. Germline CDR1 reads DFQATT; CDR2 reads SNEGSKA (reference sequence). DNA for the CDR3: TGCAGTGCTACAACACATAGCGTCTCCTACGAGCAGTACTTC. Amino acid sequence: CSATTHSVSYEQYF.

This CDR3 is CASSLVGAPGELFF. The DNA for the CDR3 is TGTGCCAGCAGTTTAGTTGGGGCCCCCGGGGAGCTGTTTTTT. This chain links TRBV12-3 or TRBV12-4 with TRBJ2-2; perhaps TRBD1 as D (5 bases). The CDR3 has 14 residues. V shed 1 base and J shed 6 bases, with 9 bases lying between them.

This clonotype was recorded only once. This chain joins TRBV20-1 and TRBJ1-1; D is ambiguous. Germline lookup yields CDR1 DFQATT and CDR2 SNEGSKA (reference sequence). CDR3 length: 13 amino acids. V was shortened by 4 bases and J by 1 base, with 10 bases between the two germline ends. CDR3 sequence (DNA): TGCAGTGCTAAAACAGTCGGGAACACTGAAGCTTTCTTT. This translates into CSAKTVGNTEAFF.

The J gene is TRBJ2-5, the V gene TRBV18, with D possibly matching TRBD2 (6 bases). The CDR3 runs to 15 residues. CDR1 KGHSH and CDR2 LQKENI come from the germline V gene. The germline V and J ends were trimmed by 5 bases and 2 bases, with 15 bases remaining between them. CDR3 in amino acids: CASSSSWGVQETQYF. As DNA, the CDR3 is TGTGCCAGCTCATCTTCTTGGGGGGTGCAAGAGACCCAGTACTTC. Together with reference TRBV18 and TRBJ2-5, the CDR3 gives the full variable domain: NAGVMQNPRHLVRRRGQEARLRCSPMKGHSHVYWYRQLPEEGLKFMVYLQKENIIDESGMPKERFSAEFPKEGPSILRIQQVVRGDSAAYFCASSSSWGVQETQYFGPGTRLLVL.

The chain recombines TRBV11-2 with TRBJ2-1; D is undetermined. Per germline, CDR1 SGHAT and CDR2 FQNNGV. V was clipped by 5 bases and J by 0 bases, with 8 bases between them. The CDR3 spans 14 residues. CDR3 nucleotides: TGTGCCAGCAGCGAATCATACTCCTACAATGAGCAGTTCTTC. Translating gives CASSESYSYNEQFF. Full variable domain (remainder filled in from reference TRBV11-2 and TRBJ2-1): EAGVAQSPRYKIIEKRQSVAFWCNPISGHATLYWYQQILGQGPKLLIQFQNNGVVDDSQLPKDRFSAERLKGVDSTLKIQPAKLEDSAVYLCASSESYSYNEQFFGPGTRLTVL.

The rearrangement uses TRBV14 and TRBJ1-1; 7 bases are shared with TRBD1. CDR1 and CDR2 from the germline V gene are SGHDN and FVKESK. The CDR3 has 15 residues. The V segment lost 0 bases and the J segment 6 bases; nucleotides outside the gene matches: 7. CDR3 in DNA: TGTGCCAGCAGCCAAGATCCCAGGGGGAAGGCTGAAGCTTTCTTT. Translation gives CASSQDPRGKAEAFF.

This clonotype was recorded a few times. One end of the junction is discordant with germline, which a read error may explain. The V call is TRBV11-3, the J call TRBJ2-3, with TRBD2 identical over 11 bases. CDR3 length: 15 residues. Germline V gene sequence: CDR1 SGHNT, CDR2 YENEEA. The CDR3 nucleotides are TGTGCCAGCAGTTTAACTAGCGGGAGCGCAGATACGCAATATTTT. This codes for CASSLTSGSADTQYF.